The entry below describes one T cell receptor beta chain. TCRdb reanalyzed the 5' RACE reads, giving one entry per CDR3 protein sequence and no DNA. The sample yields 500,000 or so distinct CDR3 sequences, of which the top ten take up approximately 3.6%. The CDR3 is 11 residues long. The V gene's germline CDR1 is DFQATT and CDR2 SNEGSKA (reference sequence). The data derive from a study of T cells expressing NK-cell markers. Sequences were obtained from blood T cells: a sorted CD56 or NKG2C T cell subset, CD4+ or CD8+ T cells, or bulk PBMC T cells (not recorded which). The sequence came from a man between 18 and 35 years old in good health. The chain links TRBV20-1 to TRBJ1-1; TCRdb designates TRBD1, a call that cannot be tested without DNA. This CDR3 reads CSVRQPDEAFF.